The 14 T cell receptor beta chains given below trace back to one sample, sequenced in a study of T cells after yellow fever vaccination. TCRdb re-called the 5' RACE reads through MiXCR, storing one row per CDR3 protein. This sample has approximately 300,000 distinct CDR3 sequences; 9.5% to 12% occur once, and the top ten carry 3% to 4%. Sequences were derived from CD4+ T cells sorted from PBMCs, sampled 45 days after the yellow fever booster vaccination. The source is a man aged 18-30 years who received the YFV17D yellow fever vaccine.

This chain joins TRBV3-1 and TRBJ1-1; D unclear. V was pared by 5 bases and J by 2 bases, with 12 bases between. Germline CDR1 is LGHDT and CDR2 is YNNKEL (reference sequence). The CDR3 sequence is 14 residues long. CDR3 in amino acids: CASSSSEGNTEAFF. Written as DNA, the CDR3 is TGTGCCAGCAGCTCCTCCGAGGGAAACACTGAAGCTTTCTTT.

This clonotype was picked up a small number of times. The chain carries TRBV7-9 and TRBJ1-5; 8 positions agree with TRBD1. The CDR3 is 17 amino acids. Germline CDR1 SEHNR, CDR2 FQNEAQ (reference sequence). With 0 bases clipped from V and 1 base from J, the junction kept 5 bases outside the gene matches. The chain's CDR3 is CASSLARTGRSNQPQHF. The CDR3, as DNA: TGTGCCAGCAGCTTAGCAAGGACAGGGAGGAGCAATCAGCCCCAGCATTTT.

This clonotype was detected ten times or more. The chain combines TRBV5-5 with TRBJ1-4; 7 bases match TRBD1. Germline CDR1 reads SGHKS; CDR2 reads YYEKEE (reference sequence). With V trimmed by 5 bases and J by 11 bases, 3 bases remained unmatched. The CDR3 consists of 11 residues. In DNA, the CDR3 is TGTGCCAGCAGGCGGGACAGCAAACTGTTTTTT. It is translated as CASRRDSKLFF.

This clonotype was detected ten times or more. The genes are TRBV6-6 and TRBJ2-1; 7 bases map to TRBD2. Germline V gene sequence: CDR1 MNHNY, CDR2 SVGAGI (reference sequence). The CDR3 has 11 amino acids. V shed 7 bases and J 11 bases; nucleotides not matched to a gene: 5. CDR3 region: CASTSGGQQFF. CDR3 DNA sequence: TGTGCCAGCACTTCGGGGGGACAGCAGTTCTTC.

V usage is TRBV14 and J usage is TRBJ2-3; TRBD1 might be the D (5 bases). Trimming left V 0 bases short and J 2 bases short, with 12 bases between. In germline, CDR1 is SGHDN, CDR2 FVKESK. CDR3 size: 16 residues. The CDR3 is CASSQDQDRSTDTQYF. CDR3 sequence (DNA): TGTGCCAGCAGCCAAGATCAAGACAGATCCACAGATACGCAGTATTTT.

This clonotype has a handful of counts. The chain carries TRBV30 and TRBJ2-7; the D gene is possibly TRBD1 (5 bases). Trimming shortened V by 1 base and J by 2 bases, and 12 bases separated the two germline ends. This CDR3 region has 14 residues. Germline V gene sequence: CDR1 GTSNPN, CDR2 SVGIG (reference sequence). The CDR3, as DNA: TGTGCCTGGAGTGCCTACAGGTTTACCTACGAGCAGTACTTC. Protein: CAWSAYRFTYEQYF.

The V and J genes are TRBV7-2 and TRBJ2-7, with TRBD2 matching over 11 bases. Germline lookup yields CDR1 SGHTA and CDR2 FQGNSA. Trimming at V came to 4 bases and at J to 0 bases, leaving 5 bases not matched to a gene. The CDR3 consists of 16 residues. The CDR3, as DNA: TGTGCCAGCAGCTCGATAGCGGGGGGGGTCTCCTACGAGCAGTACTTC. The encoded protein is CASSSIAGGVSYEQYF.

This clonotype was found a few times. This chain links TRBV7-2 with TRBJ2-1, with TRBD2 matching over 10 bases. The V gene end was trimmed by 5 bases and the J gene end by 10 bases; junction bases not matched to a gene: 11. CDR3 size: 15 residues. Germline V gene lookup returns CDR1 SGHTA and CDR2 FQGNSA. This CDR3 reads CASSLTSGPAGEQFF. The CDR3 region has the DNA TGTGCCAGCAGCCTGACTAGCGGGCCCGCGGGAGAGCAGTTCTTC.

The chain couples TRBV4-3 to TRBJ2-7, with TRBD2 matching 7 bases. CDR3 length: 12 residues. V shed 6 bases, J shed 4 bases, and the junction held 3 bases outside the gene matches. Per germline, CDR1 LGHNA and CDR2 YSLEER. The CDR3 DNA is TGCGCCAGCAGTACGGGGGGATACGAGCAGTACGTC. It translates to CASSTGGYEQYV.

In this sample, this clonotype turned up a few times. V usage is TRBV20-1 and J usage is TRBJ2-5; 8 bases align to TRBD2. The CDR3 loop spans 16 amino acids. Germline-derived CDR1 and CDR2 are DFQATT and SNEGSKA (reference sequence). The J segment lost 1 base and the V segment lost 0 bases, leaving 7 bases of the junction unmatched. Written as DNA, the CDR3 is TGCAGTGCTAGAGATTTTCTACGGGGGGGCCAAGAGACCCAGTACTTC. Translation gives CSARDFLRGGQETQYF.

This chain joins TRBV27 and TRBJ2-7; maybe TRBD2 (5 bases). The CDR3 covers 15 residues. Per the germline V gene, CDR1 is MNHEY and CDR2 is SMNVEV (reference sequence). Trimming pared 6 bases from V and 0 bases from J, leaving 15 bases between. The CDR3 here is CASSPFLGSSYEQYV. In DNA, the CDR3 is TGTGCCAGCAGCCCATTCCTGGGGAGCTCCTACGAGCAGTACGTC.

The J gene is TRBJ2-3, the V gene TRBV4-2; the D gene is possibly TRBD1 (6 bases). The CDR3 length is 14 residues. CDR1 is LGHNA and CDR2 is YNFKEQ in the germline V gene. V was clipped by 0 bases and J by 4 bases, with 8 bases between them. CDR3 protein: CASSQDTGPDTQYF. In nucleotides, the CDR3 is TGTGCCAGCAGCCAAGATACAGGGCCAGATACGCAGTATTTT.

Many counts were recorded for this clonotype. V is TRBV5-6 and J is TRBJ2-7, with 9 bases lining up with TRBD2. The CDR3 is 15 residues long. The germline V gene encodes CDR1 SGHDT and CDR2 YYEEEE. V dropped 1 base and J dropped 6; count of bases not matched to a gene: 8. In DNA form, the CDR3 reads TGTGCCAGCAGCTTGCTGGCGGGGGGGCCATCCGAGCAGTACGTC. It encodes CASSLLAGGPSEQYV.

In this sample, this clonotype turned up many times. The V call is TRBV12-3 or TRBV12-4, the J call TRBJ2-7, with a weak D call TRBD2 (5 bases). The ends were cut back, 6 bases at V and 5 bases at J, with 17 bases in the middle. The CDR3 totals 14 residues. The CDR3 nucleotides are TGTGCCAGCAGCCTACATGATACGAGGGACGAGCAGTACGTC. This codes for CASSLHDTRDEQYV.